Sequencing of this T cell receptor beta chain was carried out in a study of OX40 agonist ivuxolimab in advanced cancers. Looking at the study overall: Patients were infused with ivuxolimab every 2 weeks at 0.01 to 10 mg/kg.

Regarding the study as a whole: Clones of CD4+ and CD8+ blood T cells grew by week 6 at doses of 0.1 to 3.0 mg/kg. At 0.1-3.0 mg/kg, partial responders had clonal expansion among the lowest observed.

The germline V gene encodes CDR1 MDHEN and CDR2 SYDVKM. The CDR3 extends over 16 amino acids. Trimming removed 2 bases from V and 4 bases from J, with 17 bases in between. The repertoire was sequenced with immunoSEQ multiplex PCR; TCRdb's copy has only in-frame clones and lacks some. In the table there are 89,000 or so clones, roughly 89% of which are singletons. About this clone: Its antigen is not known.

The TCR comes from an adult with an advanced solid tumor such as melanoma, head and neck, liver or kidney cancer. The sample in question was CD4+ or CD8+ T cells sorted from blood, obtained in a trial of the OX40 agonist ivuxolimab. The chain recombines TRBV28 with TRBJ1-2, with a tentative D call TRBD1 (6 bases). The CDR3 nucleotides are TGTGCCAGCAGTTTACGCGGGGGGCTTGAGCCCTATGGCTACACCTTC. It codes for CASSLRGGLEPYGYTF.